Each of the 18 T cell receptor beta chains below was sequenced from the same sample in a study of tumor-infiltrating lymphocytes in localized non-small cell lung cancer. The method was immunoSEQ multiplex PCR; TCRdb's version includes in-frame clones alone and lacks a portion of them. Found here are about 15,000 clones, roughly 69% of them singletons; the top ten hold 4.5% to 7.5%. Sequenced: lung tumor tissue. The receptor set was obtained from a human donor with non-small cell lung cancer.

The chain carries TRBV7-9 and TRBJ1-2; 9 bases map to TRBD1. CDR3 length equals 15 residues. V lost 6 bases and J lost 3; bases outside the gene matches: 8. Germline CDR1 SEHNR, CDR2 FQNEAQ (reference sequence). For the CDR3, the DNA is TGTGCCAGCAGTCCAAGGACAGGGGAAGACTATGGCTACACCTTC. Translating it yields CASSPRTGEDYGYTF.

In its sample, this clone was seen once. The chain combines TRBV5-6 with TRBJ2-1; TRBD2 matches at 9 bases. The CDR3 totals 18 residues. V was clipped by 4 bases and J by 2 bases; unmatched bases: 13. Germline-derived CDR1 and CDR2 are SGHDT and YYEEEE. DNA for the CDR3: TGTGCCAGCAGCCCTAACAATAACAGACTAGCGGCCTACAATGAGCAGTTCTTC. It codes for CASSPNNNRLAAYNEQFF.

The V call is TRBV11-1, the J call TRBJ2-3, with 8 bases that match TRBD2. The germline V gene has CDR1 SGHAT and CDR2 FQDESV (reference sequence). V trimming: 2 bases; J trimming: 4 bases; junction bases outside the gene matches: 11. The CDR3 extends over 17 amino acids. CDR3 DNA sequence: TGTGCCAGCAGCTTAAGGCGGGAGGCCCTAGTCTCAGATACGCAGTATTTT. It specifies CASSLRREALVSDTQYF.

This clone was seen more than once but under ten times. This chain uses TRBV5-4 with TRBJ2-1; D not certain. The CDR3 spans 14 residues. Germline V lookup: CDR1 SGHNT, CDR2 YYREEE (reference sequence). Trimming removed 1 base from V and 7 bases from J, with 12 bases in between. CDR3 nucleotides: TGTGCCAGCAGCTTGACAACGGGCGGAAATGAGCAGTTCTTC. Translating it yields CASSLTTGGNEQFF.

The J gene is TRBJ2-7, the V gene TRBV5-1, with unresolved D. Trimming removed 2 bases from V and 4 bases from J, with 10 bases in between. Germline lookup yields CDR1 SGHRS and CDR2 YFSETQ. This CDR3 spans 13 amino acids. This CDR3 is CASSFGPGYEQYF. The CDR3, as DNA: TGCGCCAGCAGCTTCGGGCCCGGGTACGAGCAGTACTTC.

The CDR3 sequence is CASSVSTAQETQYF. The CDR3 region has the DNA TGTGCCAGCAGCGTAAGCACAGCCCAAGAGACCCAGTACTTC. The gene calls are TRBV9 and TRBJ2-5; D not certain. Germline V lookup: CDR1 SGDLS, CDR2 YYNGEE. This CDR3 has 14 amino acids. The V and J ends lost 1 base and 1 base respectively, with 8 bases between them.

The chain links TRBV27 to TRBJ1-5; D is undetermined. The length of the CDR3 is 14 residues. Germline CDR1 MNHEY, CDR2 SMNVEV (reference sequence). Trimming removed 2 bases from V and 5 bases from J, with 10 bases in between. The CDR3 DNA is TGTGCCAGCAGTTTAGGTTATCGGGATCAGCCCCAGCATTTT. Residues: CASSLGYRDQPQHF.

The genes are TRBV30 and TRBJ1-1; D is unclear. The CDR3 sequence is 14 residues long. The V gene lost 0 bases and the J gene lost 1 base, with 9 bases spanning the gap. Germline V gives CDR1 GTSNPN, CDR2 SVGIG (reference sequence). This CDR3 is CAWSVFRPNTEAFF. In nucleotides, the CDR3 is TGTGCCTGGAGTGTTTTCAGACCGAACACTGAAGCTTTCTTT.

CDR3 sequence (DNA): TGTGCCAGCAGTGCCTTGGGGACTAGCGGGACTTACGAGCAGTACTTC. Translating gives CASSALGTSGTYEQYF. The chain is built from TRBV6-1 and TRBJ2-7, with 13 bases aligning to TRBD2. V trimming: 4 bases; J trimming: 4 bases; junction bases outside the gene matches: 7. CDR1 is MNHNS, CDR2 SASEGT, per germline. There are 16 residues in the CDR3.

The J gene is TRBJ1-2, the V gene TRBV23-1, with a possible D match to TRBD1 (6 bases). TRBV23-1 is treated as an ORF (open reading frame) with a function not yet certain. The CDR3 is 16 residues long. The germline V and J ends were trimmed by 9 bases and 4 bases, with 24 bases remaining between them. CDR3 region: CARSGGIRQAPYGYTF. The CDR3 DNA reads TGCGCCAGGTCCGGGGGCATAAGACAGGCCCCCTATGGCTACACCTTC.

Within the sample, this clone is medium-sized (0.01 to 0.1%). The V call is TRBV6-5, the J call TRBJ1-2; D not certain. V was clipped by 0 bases and J by 0 bases, with 11 bases between them. Per germline, CDR1 MNHEY and CDR2 SVGAGI. This CDR3 region has 16 residues. The CDR3 sequence is CASSYSSFGANYGYTF. CDR3 DNA sequence: TGTGCCAGCAGTTACTCGTCTTTCGGGGCTAACTATGGCTACACCTTC.

The chain combines TRBV5-8 with TRBJ1-5, with a tentative D call TRBD1 (5 bases). Germline V gives CDR1 SGHTS, CDR2 YDEGEE. Trimming shortened V by 7 bases and J by 2 bases, and 16 bases separated the two germline ends. CDR3 length: 15 amino acids. For the CDR3, the DNA is TGTGCCAGCGGGAGTCCCGGGGCTCGCAATCAGCCCCAGCATTTT. Translating it yields CASGSPGARNQPQHF.

The V and J genes are TRBV6-6 and TRBJ2-7; D not certain. Trimming stripped 2 bases from V and 0 bases from J, with 8 bases between. The CDR3 covers 14 residues. In germline, CDR1 is MNHNY, CDR2 SVGAGI (reference sequence). The CDR3 region is CASSYEHSSYEQYF. As DNA, the CDR3 is TGTGCCAGCAGTTACGAACATTCCTCCTACGAGCAGTACTTC.

This clone was seen only a few times. The CDR3 loop reads CASSLKGLAGAGELFF. The CDR3 nucleotides are TGTGCCAGCAGCTTAAAAGGACTAGCGGGAGCCGGGGAGCTGTTTTTT. The gene calls are TRBV7-3 and TRBJ2-2; TRBD2 aligns across 13 bases. J lost 6 bases, V lost 1 base, and 2 bases had no gene match. CDR3 length: 16 residues. Germline assignment: CDR1 SGHTA and CDR2 FQGTGA.

About this clone: Relative to the germline gene, one junction end is altered; a read error may explain this. The chain is built from TRBV7-9 and TRBJ1-1; D unclear. CDR1 and CDR2 (germline): SEHNR, FQNEAQ (reference sequence). This CDR3 region has 15 residues. For the CDR3, the DNA is TGTGCCAGCGGCTTGGATCAGGAGTTAAAGACTGAAGCTTTCTTT. It encodes CASGLDQELKTEAFF.

The genes are TRBV4-1 and TRBJ2-7; no firm D call. The CDR3 length is 15 residues. The germline V gene has CDR1 MGHRA and CDR2 YSYEKL. V was clipped by 0 bases and J by 2 bases, with 11 bases between them. CDR3 DNA: TGCGCCAGCAGCCAAGACGGAAACACAGCCTACGAGCAGTACTTC. Translated: CASSQDGNTAYEQYF.

This chain links TRBV6-4 with TRBJ2-1, with TRBD1 identical over 7 bases. Germline assignment: CDR1 MRHNA and CDR2 SNTAGT. V shed 4 bases, J shed 6 bases, and the junction held 3 bases outside the gene matches. The CDR3 consists of 13 residues. The CDR3 reads CASSGQGGNEQFF. The CDR3 DNA reads TGTGCCAGCAGTGGACAGGGCGGCAATGAGCAGTTCTTC.

The rearrangement uses TRBV11-1 and TRBJ1-1; 9 bases align to TRBD1. The CDR3 extends over 15 amino acids. J lost 7 bases, V lost 8 bases, and 14 bases had no gene match. Germline lookup yields CDR1 SGHAT and CDR2 FQDESV (reference sequence). For the CDR3, the DNA is TGTGCCAGCGACACTTCTTTTACAGGGGGCGTTGAAGCTTTCTTT. This codes for CASDTSFTGGVEAFF.